The 27 T cell receptor beta chains below were found in one sample sequenced in a study of blood T cell repertoires in COVID-19. TCRdb keeps only in-frame clones here, not all; method: immunoSEQ multiplex PCR. The data contain 310,000 or so clones, approximately 90% of them singletons. Material for sequencing was peripheral blood. These receptors were collected from a woman in her forties or fifties with active or convalescent COVID-19.

The V call is TRBV7-6, the J call TRBJ2-7, with TRBD1 matching over 10 bases. Trimming at V came to 5 bases and at J to 2 bases, leaving 6 bases not matched to a gene. Germline V CDR1 and CDR2: SGHVS, FNYEAQ. CDR3 length: 15 amino acids. The CDR3 DNA sequence: TGTGCCAGCAGCCCCAGCGGGACAGGGGCCTACGAGCAGTACTTC. It specifies CASSPSGTGAYEQYF.

The gene calls are TRBV13 and TRBJ1-3; D is unclear. Per germline, CDR1 PRHDT and CDR2 FYEKMQ (reference sequence). The CDR3 spans 14 residues. Trimming cost V 5 bases and J 3 bases, with 11 bases left between them. The chain's CDR3 is CASSLAGGGNTIYF. In DNA, the CDR3 is TGTGCCAGCAGCCTTGCAGGTGGTGGAAACACCATATATTTT.

This clone occurred once. The genes are TRBV28 and TRBJ2-7; 12 nucleotides align to TRBD1. J gave up 5 bases and V 5 bases, and 7 bases lay outside the gene matches. The CDR3 spans 15 residues. Germline loops: CDR1 MDHEN, CDR2 SYDVKM. CDR3 nucleotide sequence: TGTGCCAGCAGTGAAGCCGGGACAGGGGGCGACGAGCAGTACTTC. Amino acid sequence: CASSEAGTGGDEQYF.

The chain is built from TRBV27 and TRBJ1-2, with 7 nucleotides matching TRBD1. CDR3 size: 16 residues. Germline V lookup: CDR1 MNHEY, CDR2 SMNVEV (reference sequence). Germline trimming cut 0 bases from V and 4 bases from J; bases unmatched to any gene: 8. In DNA, the CDR3 is TGTGCCAGCAGTTTATCCGGGAGGGGGCTGGGCTATGGCTACACCTTC. It codes for CASSLSGRGLGYGYTF.

The V call is TRBV27, the J call TRBJ2-2, with 7 bases that match TRBD1. Germline V gene sequence: CDR1 MNHEY, CDR2 SMNVEV (reference sequence). After removal of 6 bases from V and 1 base from J, the junction contained 8 bases not matched to a gene. This CDR3 is built from 16 residues. CDR3 in DNA: TGTGCCAGCAGCCAAACCCGACAGGGGAACACCGGGGAGCTGTTTTTT. The encoded protein is CASSQTRQGNTGELFF.

V and J are TRBV7-2 and TRBJ2-7, with D possibly being TRBD2 (6 bases). CDR1 and CDR2 (germline): SGHTA, FQGNSA. Between the trimmed V and J ends, which lost 1 base and 1 base, there was a span of 8 bases. The length of the CDR3 is 14 residues. The CDR3 protein is CASSLDGSSYEQYF. The CDR3 bases are TGTGCCAGCAGCTTAGACGGGAGTTCCTACGAGCAGTACTTC.

This chain joins TRBV2 and TRBJ1-1; no reliable D call. Germline V gene lookup returns CDR1 SNHLY and CDR2 FYNNEI. This CDR3 comprises 12 residues. V was cut by 6 bases and J by 10 bases, with 15 bases left in between. CDR3 DNA: TGTGCCAGCAGGCCTATCGGGTCCCGAGCTTTCTTT. This sequence encodes CASRPIGSRAFF.

The CDR3, as DNA: TGTGCCACGAGAAATAGGGGGATCGAAAACATTCAGTACTTC. As protein: CATRNRGIENIQYF. The chain has TRBV19 and TRBJ2-4, with D possibly matching TRBD1 (6 bases). Germline V gene data show CDR1 as LNHDA and CDR2 as SQIVND (reference sequence). Between the trimmed V and J ends, which lost 10 bases and 5 bases, there was a span of 18 bases. The CDR3 totals 14 residues.

About this clone: Other DNA sequences of this sample code for an identical CDR3. The genes are TRBV14 and TRBJ1-1; D unresolved. V gave up 1 base and J gave up 1 base, with 4 bases separating them. There are 13 residues in the CDR3. CDR1 is SGHDN and CDR2 is FVKESK in the germline V gene. DNA of the CDR3: TGTGCCAGCAGCCAAGTCTCGAACACTGAAGCTTTCTTT. Its translation: CASSQVSNTEAFF. The variable domain in full, completed from reference TRBV14 and TRBJ1-1, reads EAGVTQFPSHSVIEKGQTVTLRCDPISGHDNLYWYRRVMGKEIKFLLHFVKESKQDESGMPNNRFLAERTGGTYSTLKVQPAELEDSGVYFCASSQVSNTEAFFGQGTRLTVV.

This clone appeared a few times. The V call is TRBV27, the J call TRBJ2-7; D is possibly TRBD1 (5 bases). CDR1 is MNHEY, CDR2 SMNVEV, per germline (reference sequence). The germline V and J ends were trimmed by 8 bases and 6 bases, with 8 bases remaining between them. The CDR3 covers 10 residues. CDR3 DNA: TGTGCCAGCGGCAGGGTCGAGCAGTACTTC. Amino acid sequence: CASGRVEQYF.

The chain links TRBV5-8 to TRBJ2-7; 12 nucleotides line up with TRBD2. Germline V gene lookup returns CDR1 SGHTS and CDR2 YDEGEE. This CDR3 comprises 15 residues. V dropped 0 bases and J dropped 3; count of bases not matched to a gene: 1. The CDR3 nucleotides are TGTGCCAGCAGCTTGGGACTAGCGGGAGTCTACGAGCAGTACTTC. Its translation is CASSLGLAGVYEQYF.

The V gene is TRBV11-2, the J gene TRBJ1-4; D remains ambiguous. V was pared by 5 bases and J by 8 bases, with 9 bases between. CDR1 and CDR2 from the germline V gene are SGHAT and FQNNGV. CDR3 length: 12 residues. This CDR3 reads CASSQVREKLFF. The CDR3 DNA sequence: TGTGCCAGCAGCCAAGTGCGGGAAAAACTGTTTTTT.

The genes are TRBV7-8 and TRBJ2-3; possible D gene TRBD2, 5 bases. The CDR3 spans 19 residues. Germline V gene data show CDR1 as SGHVS and CDR2 as FQNEAQ. Between the trimmed V and J ends, which lost 5 bases and 3 bases, there was a span of 27 bases. CDR3 in amino acids: CASSPTTGRAAVGTDTQYF. The CDR3 DNA follows: TGTGCCAGCAGCCCCACCACCGGACGGGCAGCGGTGGGTACAGATACGCAGTATTTT.

For this clone: This sequence may be a read error, since a much larger clone differs from it by one base. The CDR3: CASSLAGDQPQHF. CDR3 nucleotides: TGTGCCAGCAGCTTAGCAGGGGATCAGCCCCAGCATTTT. The chain links TRBV7-9 to TRBJ1-5, with D perhaps TRBD1 (5 bases). Germline V CDR1 and CDR2: SEHNR, FQNEAQ (reference sequence). The CDR3 length is 13 residues. Trimming removed 0 bases from V and 5 bases from J, with 5 bases in between.

The chain employs TRBV30 and TRBJ1-5; possibly TRBD1 for D (5 bases). V lost 3 bases to trimming and J lost 2 bases, with 11 bases between them. The germline gives CDR1 GTSNPN, CDR2 SVGIG (reference sequence). The CDR3 is 14 residues long. The CDR3 sequence: CAWSQGWGNQPQHF. As DNA, the CDR3 is TGTGCCTGGAGCCAGGGTTGGGGCAATCAGCCCCAGCATTTT.

The chain recombines TRBV3-1 (or the pseudogene TRBV3-2) with TRBJ1-2, with 9 bases that match TRBD1. With V trimmed by 6 bases and J by 8 bases, 7 bases remained unmatched. The CDR3 consists of 13 residues. Germline V gives CDR1 LGHDT, CDR2 YNNKEL (reference sequence). The CDR3 nucleotides read TGTGCCAGCAGTCAACGGACAGGGGACGGCTACACCTTC. This encodes CASSQRTGDGYTF.

The V gene is TRBV7-8, the J gene TRBJ2-7; 7 positions match TRBD1. Germline V gives CDR1 SGHVS, CDR2 FQNEAQ. This CDR3 region has 14 residues. With 3 bases clipped from V and 6 bases from J, the junction kept 8 bases outside the gene matches. DNA of the CDR3: TGTGCCAGCAGCTTCCGGGACAGCCTACCCGAGCAGTACTTC. Its protein is CASSFRDSLPEQYF.

This chain joins TRBV7-2 and TRBJ1-5; D is possibly TRBD1 (5 bases). V was cut by 8 bases and J by 2 bases, with 10 bases left in between. The CDR3 runs to 13 residues. Germline-derived CDR1 and CDR2 are SGHTA and FQGNSA. The CDR3 protein is CASGRDGNQPQHF. CDR3 in DNA: TGTGCCAGCGGGCGGGACGGCAATCAGCCCCAGCATTTT.

In this sample, this clone turned up a few times. This chain's CDR3 is CASSQEFGVRTYGNTIYF. CDR3 coding DNA: TGTGCCAGCAGCCAAGAATTCGGCGTTAGGACATATGGAAACACCATATATTTT. J is TRBJ1-3 and V is TRBV14, with a tentative D call TRBD1 (5 bases). Germline V gene data show CDR1 as SGHDN and CDR2 as FVKESK. This CDR3 contains 18 residues. V shed 0 bases and J shed 3 bases, with 18 bases lying between them.

The J gene is TRBJ1-5, the V gene TRBV10-3; D may be TRBD1 (5 bases). Trimming removed 10 bases at V and 4 bases at J, with 17 bases between. Germline V lookup: CDR1 ENHRY, CDR2 SYGVKD. This CDR3 region has 14 residues. CDR3 amino acids: CASRQNLDNQPQHF. Here the CDR3 DNA reads TGTGCCAGCCGACAGAATTTAGATAATCAGCCCCAGCATTTT.

The chain couples TRBV19 to TRBJ1-1; TRBD1 matches 12 bases. The germline V gene encodes CDR1 LNHDA and CDR2 SQIVND (reference sequence). The CDR3 runs 14 residues. Losses at the gene ends were 5 bases for V and 8 bases for J; bases not matched to a gene: 6. This CDR3 is CASSGWDRGPEAFF. The CDR3 region has the DNA TGTGCCAGTAGTGGGTGGGACAGGGGGCCCGAAGCTTTCTTT.

Notes on this clone: Other DNA sequences in the same sample also yield this CDR3. This sequence joins TRBV7-2 and TRBJ1-2; D call uncertain. Germline-derived CDR1 and CDR2 are SGHTA and FQGNSA. The CDR3 runs 13 residues. V was pared by 1 base and J by 3 bases, with 6 bases between. Written as DNA, the CDR3 is TGTGCCAGCAGCTTAGGGACTGACTATGGCTACACCTTC. Its translation: CASSLGTDYGYTF.

Regarding this clone: Other DNA sequences from this sample encode an identical CDR3 as well. V gene TRBV4-3 combines with J gene TRBJ2-7; perhaps TRBD1 as D (5 bases). V shed 0 bases and J shed 3 bases, with 6 bases lying between them. This CDR3 is built from 13 residues. Looked up from germline, CDR1 is LGHNA and CDR2 is YSLEER. The CDR3 DNA sequence: TGCGCCAGCAGCCAAGAAAGGGGCTACGAGCAGTACTTC. Protein: CASSQERGYEQYF.

This chain connects TRBV18 to TRBJ2-1; 13 bases map to TRBD2. CDR3 length: 17 amino acids. Germline CDR1 is KGHSH and CDR2 is LQKENI. V was clipped by 2 bases and J by 7 bases; unmatched bases: 8. Here the CDR3 reads CASSPERTSGRSNEQFF. The DNA of the CDR3 is TGTGCCAGCTCACCAGAGAGGACTAGCGGGAGATCAAATGAGCAGTTCTTC.

The chain employs TRBV10-2 and TRBJ1-5, with 8 bases fitting TRBD1. Germline loops: CDR1 WSHSY, CDR2 SAAADI. CDR3 length equals 15 residues. V was pared by 3 bases and J by 6 bases, with 7 bases of the junction left unmatched. The CDR3 bases are TGCGCCAGCAGTGATAACAGGGGGTATGGTCAGCCCCAGCATTTT. Translated: CASSDNRGYGQPQHF.

The CDR3 nucleotides are TGTGCCAGCACCCAAGGGGAGAACACTGAAGCTTTCTTT. Amino acids: CASTQGENTEAFF. V and J are TRBV2 and TRBJ1-1; perhaps TRBD1 as D (5 bases). Trimming removed 7 bases from V and 1 base from J, with 10 bases in between. Germline CDR1 reads SNHLY; CDR2 reads FYNNEI. The CDR3 runs 13 residues.

The CDR3 here is CAWRQVNEKLFF. The CDR3 DNA reads as TGTGCCTGGCGTCAGGTTAATGAAAAACTGTTTTTT. The rearrangement uses TRBV30 and TRBJ1-4; D uncertain. This CDR3 has 12 residues. Trimming removed 5 bases at V and 4 bases at J, with 8 bases between. Germline V lookup: CDR1 GTSNPN, CDR2 SVGIG (reference sequence).